The TCR beta chain described here comes from a study of blood T cell repertoires in COVID-19. At the level of the study: Donors in the United States, Italy and Spain gave samples during acute or convalescent COVID-19. The cDNA or gDNA used as material had been derived from T cells, B-cell-depleted T cells, or PBMCs.

This CDR3 has 12 amino acids. V lost 0 bases, J lost 10 bases, and 12 bases lay in between. CDR1 and CDR2 from the germline V gene are GTSNPN and SVGIG (reference sequence). Original data processing: How many nucleated cells were present was estimated from reference gene primer amplification. Sequenced by immunoSEQ multiplex PCR; TCRdb stores in-frame clones only, minus some. V and J calls and clone size are as listed in that table; D and trimming were resolved from the DNA. The repertoire holds fewer than 200,000 clones, with roughly 80% as singletons. This clone was seen more than once but under ten times.

The specimen sequenced was peripheral blood. The origin of this receptor is a human donor in a cohort sampled during active COVID-19. The chain employs TRBV30 and TRBJ1-1, with D perhaps matching TRBD1 (5 bases). In nucleotides, the CDR3 is TGTGCCTGGAGTGTCCGGGGGTCGGGAGCTTTCTTT. Amino acids: CAWSVRGSGAFF.